This is a list of T cell receptor beta chains from one sample in a study of CD8 T cells in Susac syndrome. A single record per CDR3 protein comes from TCRdb applying MiXCR to the immunoSEQ multiplex PCR reads. The repertoire holds around 280,000 distinct CDR3 sequences, with more than 75% as singletons. Material for sequencing was CD8+ T cells from PBMCs. Every receptor here comes from a human donor with multiple sclerosis. Both conserved end residues are part of each CDR3. A D gene is named only where the DNA matches it firmly. Only some rows state a clone size, as once, few, many or a class for expanded clones.

>TRBD2|TRBV20-1|-|18|TRBJ2-3
CSTLDTSGTTYHTDTQYF
TGCAGTACCCTAGATACTAGCGGCACTACCTACCACACAGATACGCAGTATTTT
>TRBD2|TRBV20-1|-|15|TRBJ2-3
CSALGLAGSTDTQYF
TGCAGTGCCCTCGGACTAGCGGGATCCACAGATACGCAGTATTTT
>-|TRBV19|-|15|TRBJ1-5
CASSIYGYSNQPQHF
TGTGCCAGTAGTATTTATGGTTATAGCAATCAGCCCCAGCATTTT
>TRBD2|TRBV30|-|16|TRBJ2-1
CAWRTTSGSFYNEQFF
TGTGCCTGGAGGACTACTAGCGGGAGTTTCTACAATGAGCAGTTCTTC
>-|TRBV28|once|16|TRBJ2-7
CASRGVGGSSSYEQYF
TGTGCCAGCAGGGGGGTGGGGGGCTCAAGCTCCTACGAGCAGTACTTC
>-|TRBV7-5|-|17|TRBJ2-5
CISVPEALKVGGPAQYF
-
>-|TRBV10-3|-|11|TRBJ2-1
CASSTGDEQFF
TGTGCCTCTTCCACCGGTGATGAGCAGTTCTTC
>TRBD2|TRBV27|-|12|TRBJ2-1
CASSASGRGTIF
TGTGCCAGCAGCGCTAGCGGGAGGGGGACGATCTTC
>-|TRBV5-4|-|15|TRBJ2-1
CASSLRRDSGNEQFF
TGTGCCAGCAGCTTGAGGCGGGACTCAGGCAATGAGCAGTTCTTC
>-|TRBV28|-|15|TRBJ2-2
CASSSPTGRAGELFF
TGTGCCAGCAGTTCCCCTACAGGGAGGGCCGGGGAGCTGTTTTTT
>TRBD1|TRBV4-1|-|18|TRBJ1-1
CASSQGGTGLGMNTEAFF
TGCGCCAGCAGCCAAGGAGGGACAGGGTTGGGTATGAACACTGAAGCTTTCTTT
>-|TRBV28|-|15|TRBJ2-3
CASSLFRGKGDTQYF
TGTGCCAGCAGTTTATTCAGGGGAAAGGGAGATACGCAGTATTTT
>-|TRBV2|-|13|TRBJ1-1
CAEGGIMNTEAFF
TGTGCCGAGGGAGGGATTATGAACACTGAAGCTTTCTTT
>TRBD2|TRBV5-4|-|18|TRBJ2-1
CASSNGLADIFSYNEQFF
TGTGCCAGCAGCAATGGACTAGCGGACATATTCTCCTACAATGAGCAGTTCTTC
>TRBD2|TRBV9|-|16|TRBJ2-1
CASSGQPGGTGNEQFF
TGTGCCAGCAGCGGCCAACCGGGAGGGACGGGCAATGAGCAGTTCTTC
>-|TRBV5-1|-|15|TRBJ2-1
CASSLEGLANNEQFF
TGCGCCAGCAGCTTGGAAGGGCTAGCGAACAATGAGCAGTTCTTC
>-|TRBV13|-|16|TRBJ2-5
CASSLGLGWNQETQYF
TGTGCCAGCAGCTTAGGACTTGGATGGAACCAAGAGACCCAGTACTTC
>-|TRBV5-6|once|14|TRBJ2-7
CASSLKGFSYEQYF
TGTGCCAGCAGCTTGAAAGGGTTCTCCTACGAGCAGTACTTC
>-|TRBV6-4|-|13|TRBJ1-5
CASSDSPNQPQHF
TGTGCCAGCAGTGACAGCCCCAATCAGCCCCAGCATTTT
>TRBD1|TRBV9|-|14|TRBJ1-2
CASSPDRAKDGYTF
TGTGCCAGCAGCCCAGACAGGGCAAAGGATGGCTACACCTTC
>-|TRBV19|-|12|TRBJ1-1
CASTNRGGGAFF
TGTGCCAGTACCAACCGGGGAGGGGGAGCTTTCTTT
>-|TRBV7-9|few|12|TRBJ2-7
CASSSGYYEQYF
TGTGCCAGCAGCTCAGGGTACTACGAGCAGTACTTC
>TRBD1|TRBV5-1|few|15|TRBJ2-7
CASSSGDRGSYEQYF
TGCGCCAGCAGCTCGGGGGACAGGGGATCGTACGAGCAGTACTTC
>TRBD1|TRBV5-4|few|15|TRBJ1-2
CASSSDRGFLYGYTF
TGTGCCAGCAGCTCTGACAGGGGCTTTTTATATGGCTACACCTTC
>TRBD1|TRBV13|-|14|TRBJ2-7
CASTRDRVAYEQYF
TGTGCCAGCACCCGGGACAGGGTCGCCTACGAGCAGTACTTC
>-|TRBV29-1|-|16|TRBJ1-5
CSVIGRGDALNQPQHF
TGCAGCGTTATCGGCCGGGGGGACGCCCTAAATCAGCCCCAGCATTTT
>TRBD2|TRBV13|-|15|TRBJ2-7
CASSTRTSGTHEQYF
TGTGCCAGCAGCACACGGACTAGCGGGACCCACGAGCAGTACTTC
>-|TRBV27|-|14|TRBJ2-1
CASSQLRAMNEQFF
TGTGCCAGCAGTCAGCTCCGGGCGATGAATGAGCAGTTCTTC
>TRBD2|TRBV30|-|13|TRBJ2-7
CAWSGTSGYEQYF
TGTGCCTGGTCCGGGACTAGCGGATACGAGCAGTACTTC
>-|TRBV27|few|14|TRBJ2-7
CASSSPLLGREQYF
TGTGCCAGCAGTTCTCCATTACTAGGTCGCGAGCAGTACTTC
>-|TRBV10-3|-|16|TRBJ2-7
CAIRASGRPHSYEQYF
TGTGCCATCAGGGCGAGCGGGCGTCCCCACTCCTACGAGCAGTACTTC
>-|TRBV29-1|-|14|TRBJ1-1
CSVEDLGAVTEAFF
TGCAGCGTTGAAGATCTGGGGGCGGTTACTGAAGCTTTCTTT
>-|TRBV12-5|few|13|TRBJ2-7
CASGLGQSYEQYF
TGTGCTAGTGGTTTGGGACAGAGCTACGAGCAGTACTTC
>TRBD1|TRBV7-9|-|14|TRBJ2-1
CASRDTGGPPEQFF
TGTGCCAGCAGGGATACAGGGGGGCCACCCGAGCAGTTCTTC
>TRBD2|TRBV7-9|-|15|TRBJ2-3
CASSLRGGDTDTQYF
TGTGCCAGCAGCTTGCGCGGGGGGGACACAGATACGCAGTATTTT
>-|TRBV28|-|16|TRBJ2-3
CASLSGAVVFGDTQYF
TGTGCCAGTCTTTCCGGGGCTGTCGTTTTTGGGGATACGCAGTATTTT
>-|TRBV2|few|15|TRBJ2-7
CASNPPTAGLYEQYF
TGTGCCAGCAACCCACCTACGGCTGGGTTATACGAGCAGTACTTC
>TRBD2|TRBV10-3|-|14|TRBJ2-7
CAIANDSGVYEQYF
TGTGCCATTGCAAACGATAGCGGGGTCTACGAGCAGTACTTC
>TRBD1|TRBV5-8|once|15|TRBJ2-7
CASSLFETGHYEQYF
TGTGCCAGCAGCTTGTTTGAGACAGGGCACTACGAGCAGTACTTC
>-|TRBV30|-|13|TRBJ2-1
CAWSVTEYNEQFF
TGTGCCTGGAGTGTAACCGAATACAATGAGCAGTTCTTC
>TRBD1|TRBV4-1|-|18|TRBJ2-1
CASSHLKGRQGAYNEQFF
TGCGCCAGCAGCCACCTTAAAGGTCGTCAGGGGGCCTACAATGAGCAGTTCTTC
>-|TRBV19|-|12|TRBJ1-1
CASSSGSTEAFF
TGTGCCAGTAGTTCCGGGAGCACTGAAGCTTTCTTT
>-|TRBV6-4|-|13|TRBJ2-1
CASSEWADGGQFF
TGTGCCAGCAGTGAGTGGGCGGACGGGGGGCAGTTCTTC
>-|TRBV29-1|-|12|TRBJ1-5
CSVEQDNQPQHF
TGCAGCGTTGAACAGGATAATCAGCCCCAGCATTTT
>-|TRBV5-4|-|16|TRBJ2-2
CASSLKRELGTGELFF
TGTGCCAGCAGCTTGAAACGGGAGTTAGGTACCGGGGAGCTGTTTTTT
>TRBD1|TRBV28|-|14|TRBJ1-4
CASSPGQGMEKLFF
TGTGCCAGCAGCCCGGGACAGGGGATGGAAAAACTGTTTTTT
>TRBD2|TRBV9|-|16|TRBJ2-1
CASSVGDGRAANEQFF
TGTGCCAGCAGCGTAGGGGACGGGAGGGCCGCGAATGAGCAGTTCTTC
>TRBD2|TRBV29-1|-|16|TRBJ2-1
CSVAGLAELSYNEQFF
TGCAGCGTTGCGGGACTAGCGGAACTGTCCTACAATGAGCAGTTCTTC
>-|TRBV11-2|-|15|TRBJ2-4
CASSPYRDIENIQYF
TGTGCCAGCAGCCCCTACCGGGACATCGAAAACATTCAGTACTTC
>-|TRBV7-9|-|16|TRBJ2-3
CASSLHGRERTDTQYF
TGTGCCAGCAGCTTACATGGGCGGGAACGCACAGATACGCAGTATTTT
>TRBD1|TRBV7-8|-|16|TRBJ1-2
CASSFPGQKGNYGYTF
TGTGCCAGCAGCTTCCCGGGACAGAAGGGGAACTATGGCTACACCTTC
>-|TRBV7-9|few|15|TRBJ1-2
CASSLASGTDYGYTF
TGTGCCAGCAGCTTAGCCTCCGGAACTGACTATGGCTACACCTTC